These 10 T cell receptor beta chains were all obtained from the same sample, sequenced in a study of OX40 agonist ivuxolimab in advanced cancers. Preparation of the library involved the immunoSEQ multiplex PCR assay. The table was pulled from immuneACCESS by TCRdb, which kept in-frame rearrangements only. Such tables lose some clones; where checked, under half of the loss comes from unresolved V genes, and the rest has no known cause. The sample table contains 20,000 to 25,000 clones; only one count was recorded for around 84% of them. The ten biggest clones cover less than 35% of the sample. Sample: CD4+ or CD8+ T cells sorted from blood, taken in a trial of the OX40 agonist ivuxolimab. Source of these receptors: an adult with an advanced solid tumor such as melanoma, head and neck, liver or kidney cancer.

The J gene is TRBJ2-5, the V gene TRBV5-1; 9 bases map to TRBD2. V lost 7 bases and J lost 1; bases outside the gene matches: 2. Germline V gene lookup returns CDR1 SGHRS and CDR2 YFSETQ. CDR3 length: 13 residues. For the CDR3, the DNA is TGCGCCAGCGCGGGGGGGTCCCAAGAGACCCAGTACTTC. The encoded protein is CASAGGSQETQYF.

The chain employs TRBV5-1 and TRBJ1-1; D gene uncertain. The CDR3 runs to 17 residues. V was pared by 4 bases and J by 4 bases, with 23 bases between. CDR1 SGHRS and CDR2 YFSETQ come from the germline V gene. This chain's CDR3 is CASSTRSTEMTGTEAFF. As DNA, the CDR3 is TGCGCCAGCAGCACCCGTTCAACGGAGATGACTGGCACTGAAGCTTTCTTT.

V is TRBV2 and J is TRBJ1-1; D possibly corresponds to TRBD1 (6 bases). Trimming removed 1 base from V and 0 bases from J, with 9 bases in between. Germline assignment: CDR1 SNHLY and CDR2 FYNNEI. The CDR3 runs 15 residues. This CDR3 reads CASSEEGGLNTEAFF. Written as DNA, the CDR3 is TGTGCCAGCAGTGAAGAGGGGGGCCTGAACACTGAAGCTTTCTTT.

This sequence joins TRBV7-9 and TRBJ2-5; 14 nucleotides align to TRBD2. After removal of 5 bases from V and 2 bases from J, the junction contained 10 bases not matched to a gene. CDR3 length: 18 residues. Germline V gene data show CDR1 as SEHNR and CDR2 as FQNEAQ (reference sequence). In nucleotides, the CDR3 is TGTGCCAGCAGCCCCCTTGGTCGACTAGCGGGGGGGCAAGAGACCCAGTACTTC. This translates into CASSPLGRLAGGQETQYF. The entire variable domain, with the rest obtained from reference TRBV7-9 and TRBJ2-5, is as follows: DTGVSQNPRHKITKRGQNVTFRCDPISEHNRLYWYRQTLGQGPEFLTYFQNEAQLEKSRLLSDRFSAERPKGSFSTLEIQRTEQGDSAMYLCASSPLGRLAGGQETQYFGPGTRLLVL.

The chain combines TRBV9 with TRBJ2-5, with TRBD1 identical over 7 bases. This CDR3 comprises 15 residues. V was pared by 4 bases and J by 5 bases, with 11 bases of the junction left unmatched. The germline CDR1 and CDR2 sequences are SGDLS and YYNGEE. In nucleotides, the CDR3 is TGTGCCAGCAGCCAAAAGACAGGGAGTTTGGAGACCCAGTACTTC. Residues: CASSQKTGSLETQYF.

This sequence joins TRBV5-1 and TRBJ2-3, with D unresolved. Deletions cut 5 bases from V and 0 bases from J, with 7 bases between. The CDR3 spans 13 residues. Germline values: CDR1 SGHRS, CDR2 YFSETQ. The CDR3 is CASRSDSTDTQYF. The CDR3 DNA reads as TGCGCCAGCAGATCTGACAGCACAGATACGCAGTATTTT.

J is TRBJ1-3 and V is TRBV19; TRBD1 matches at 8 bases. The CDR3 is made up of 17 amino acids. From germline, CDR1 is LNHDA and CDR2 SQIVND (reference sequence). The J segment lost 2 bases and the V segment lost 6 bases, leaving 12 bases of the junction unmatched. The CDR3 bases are TGTGCCAGTAGGCGGACAGGGAGCTCCCGAACTGGAAACACCATATATTTT. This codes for CASRRTGSSRTGNTIYF.

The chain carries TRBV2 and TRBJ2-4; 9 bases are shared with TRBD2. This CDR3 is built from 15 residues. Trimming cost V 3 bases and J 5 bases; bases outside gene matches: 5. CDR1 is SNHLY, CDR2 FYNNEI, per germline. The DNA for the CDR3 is TGTGCCAGCAGTGAGCGGGGGGGCAGGGAAAACATTCAGTACTTC. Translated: CASSERGGRENIQYF.

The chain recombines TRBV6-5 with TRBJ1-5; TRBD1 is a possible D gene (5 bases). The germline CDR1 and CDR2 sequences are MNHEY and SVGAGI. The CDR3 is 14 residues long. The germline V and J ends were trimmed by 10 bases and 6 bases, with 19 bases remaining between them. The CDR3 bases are TGTGCCACCACCGGAAGGGGCGCAGGTCAGCCCCAGCATTTT. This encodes CATTGRGAGQPQHF.

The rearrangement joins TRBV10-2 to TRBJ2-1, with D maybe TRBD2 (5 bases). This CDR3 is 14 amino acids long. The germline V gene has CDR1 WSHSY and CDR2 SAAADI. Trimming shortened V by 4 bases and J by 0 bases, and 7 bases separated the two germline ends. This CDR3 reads CASSVRDSYNEQFF. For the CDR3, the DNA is TGCGCCAGCAGTGTGAGGGACTCCTACAATGAGCAGTTCTTC.